The rows below give T cell receptor beta chains drawn from one sample of a study of blood T cell repertoires in COVID-19. Here immunoSEQ multiplex PCR was the method, and the copy in TCRdb shows in-frame clones only, minus some. The sample has about 430,000 clones, 75% to 90% seen once. The sequencing sample was made of PBMCs or T cells enriched from blood (not recorded which). Receptor source: a man aged 25-45 years who had recovered from COVID-19. The CDR3 runs from the conserved cysteine through the conserved F or W. Fields, in order: V gene, CDR3 length, J gene, D gene, CDR3 protein, CDR3 DNA. The D gene is left open where the match is weak.

V: TRBV30; length: 13; J: TRBJ1-5; D: -; CDR3: CAWNRGGLQPQHF; DNA: TGTGCCTGGAACAGAGGAGGGCTTCAGCCCCAGCATTTT
V: TRBV19; length: 14; J: TRBJ2-7; D: -; CDR3: CASSMNDRMGEQYF; DNA: TGTGCCAGTAGTATGAACGACAGAATGGGAGAGCAGTACTTC
V: TRBV20-1; length: 14; J: TRBJ1-1; D: -; CDR3: CSASYGQLNTEAFF; DNA: TGCAGTGCTAGTTACGGACAATTGAACACTGAAGCTTTCTTT
V: TRBV12-2; length: 12; J: TRBJ1-5; D: -; CDR3: CASRSLRQPQHF; DNA: TGTGCAAGTCGCTCTCTTCGTCAGCCCCAGCATTTT
V: TRBV7-2; length: 16; J: TRBJ1-5; D: TRBD1; CDR3: CASSPDRGGSNQPQHF; DNA: TGTGCCAGCAGCCCCGACAGGGGCGGGAGCAATCAGCCCCAGCATTTT
V: TRBV18; length: 13; J: TRBJ2-5; D: -; CDR3: CASSRAGEETQYF; DNA: TGTGCCAGCTCCCGCGCAGGGGAAGAGACCCAGTACTTC
V: TRBV20-1; length: 13; J: TRBJ2-5; D: -; CDR3: CSASHSSQETQYF; DNA: TGCAGTGCTAGTCATTCTAGCCAAGAGACCCAGTACTTC
V: TRBV7-2; length: 16; J: TRBJ1-4; D: TRBD1; CDR3: CASSLRTGGLNEKLFF; DNA: TGTGCCAGCAGCTTACGGACAGGGGGCTTGAATGAAAAACTGTTTTTT
V: TRBV11-2; length: 12; J: TRBJ2-2; D: -; CDR3: CASRTSTGELFF; DNA: TGTGCCAGCAGGACTAGCACCGGGGAGCTGTTTTTT
V: TRBV5-1; length: 20; J: TRBJ2-6; D: TRBD2; CDR3: CASSHRLAGAPPSGANVLTF; DNA: TGCGCCAGCAGCCATAGACTAGCGGGAGCACCCCCGAGTGGGGCCAACGTCCTGACTTTC
V: TRBV6-4; length: 14; J: TRBJ1-1; D: -; CDR3: CASSPHPGNTEAFF; DNA: TGTGCCAGCAGCCCACACCCTGGGAACACTGAAGCTTTCTTT
V: TRBV11-2; length: 16; J: TRBJ2-2; D: -; CDR3: CASSLDRPETGGELFF; DNA: TGTGCCAGCAGCTTAGATCGCCCGGAGACCGGCGGGGAGCTGTTTTTT
V: TRBV10-3; length: 17; J: TRBJ2-5; D: TRBD2; CDR3: CAISGGLAGGKQETQYF; DNA: TGTGCCATCAGTGGGGGGCTAGCGGGAGGAAAACAAGAGACCCAGTACTTC
V: TRBV28; length: 13; J: TRBJ1-1; D: TRBD1; CDR3: CASSEGLTGRPFF; DNA: TGTGCCAGCAGTGAGGGATTGACAGGGAGGCCTTTCTTT
V: TRBV27; length: 15; J: TRBJ2-7; D: TRBD1; CDR3: CASSRPGQGFYEQYF; DNA: TGTGCCAGCAGTCGGCCGGGACAGGGATTCTACGAGCAGTACTTC
V: TRBV1; length: 19; J: TRBJ2-2; D: -; CDR3: CTSSQVPLYLVANTGELFF; DNA: TGCACCAGCAGCCAAGTCCCCTTATATCTCGTCGCGAACACCGGGGAGCTGTTTTTT